This TCR beta chain is drawn from a study of T-cell memory formation after mild COVID-19 (dated by TCRdb to the early 2020s). Study-wide context: Most TCR sequence clusters were specific to one of the two donors. Longitudinal TCRalpha and TCRbeta repertoire sequencing tracked T-cell clones expanding and contracting after mild COVID-19 in a couple of donors. The cohort comprised two young, previously healthy adult volunteers, one female and one male. General conclusions and limits of the study: SARS-CoV-2 specificity of the second-wave clones peaking on day 37 was not confirmed. From day 15 to 85, contracting clones showed balanced CD4/CD8 phenotypes, whereas a second wave of clones that expanded from day 15 to 37 leaned towards CD4+. Some responding clones were found in pre-infection memory, which suggests that pre-existing cross-reactive memory T cells took part in the SARS-CoV-2 response. Only a couple of mild cases were covered by the study, and larger cohorts that include severe cases with pre-infection samples were considered necessary. Contracting CD4+ clones turned up mainly in the CM and EM memory subsets, whereas EMRA was where CD8+ clones were enriched.

The reads were generated on an Illumina NovaSeq 6000. TCRalpha and TCRbeta cDNA libraries were built by 5'RACE with constant-segment primers, adding sample barcodes and unique molecular identifiers. Trizol reagent was used to extract RNA from every sample. The libraries were amplified in two PCR steps, and the second step added a second sample barcode and Illumina TruSeq adapters. Sequencing of libraries was performed on an Illumina NovaSeq with 2 x 150 bp paired-end reads. Per the source publication's procedure: With migec v1.2.7, reads were demultiplexed and then collapsed into UMI-guided consensus sequences. Using mixcr v2.1.11, UMI consensuses were aligned to TRA and TRB V and J templates and then assembled into clonotypes. Clonotypes were classified as expanded or contracted when called significant by both edgeR and NoisET, with noise models trained on biological replicates. For edgeR calls, a false discovery rate-adjusted p below 0.01 and a log2 fold-change threshold of 1 were applied. As an exploratory analysis of dynamics, max-normalized trajectories of the 1000 most abundant clonotypes were examined with PCA combined with hierarchical clustering. The CD4 or CD8 phenotype of responding clones was assigned using the separately sequenced CD4+ and CD8+ repertoires. In TCRdb, the public reads were trimmed at Q25 with fastp and aligned with MiXCR, with productive beta chains retained. Merged by CDR3 protein, the rows form single entries marked with the most common genes and DNA. The V and J calls, along with clone size, are taken from TCRdb and not from the paper's own processing. Within this sample are about 310,000 distinct CDR3 sequences, with 19% of them counted one time only. The ten largest clonotypes hold around a fifth of the sample.

The V and J ends are trimmed by 3 bases and 1 base, leaving 15 bases between them. Measured from the cysteine to the phenylalanine, the CDR3 is 16 residues long. Only the CDR3 portion is preserved as DNA: 48 bases, with reading frame beginning at the first base. As for this clonotype: There is no known antigen for this receptor. There are no base qualities to consult, and no much larger clone falls within one base.

Ficoll-Paque density gradient centrifugation was the method used to isolate PBMCs. This receptor was identified in a man younger than 35 who had mild COVID-19 (a few samples of this study predate the infection). The sample titles of this study are shuffled in the database, so cell type and time point are left out; the donor was told from shared clones. This sequence uses TRBV12-3 or TRBV12-4 and TRBJ2-5; the D gene may be TRBD1 or TRBD2, since each aligns over 5 bases. Sample: PBMCs or a T cell subset sorted from them (not recorded which). The nucleotides read TGTGCCAGCAGTTTCTGGAGTTTTGGGACCCAAGAGACCCAGTACTTC. Its product reads: CASSFWSFGTQETQYF.